Each of the 2 T cell receptor beta chains below was sequenced from the same sample in a study of shared clonotypes between healthy human individuals. Assay: immunoSEQ multiplex PCR; the TCRdb copy retains only in-frame clones and omits some. The sample records hundreds of thousands of clones, around two thirds being singletons. The specimen sequenced was memory CD4+ T cells sorted from blood. The subset is: CD45RA-negative fraction. These receptors were obtained from a woman aged 25 to 45 in good health.

This clone was observed once. This chain joins TRBV19 and TRBJ2-2, with no clear D. The CDR3 totals 13 residues. Germline V lookup: CDR1 LNHDA, CDR2 SQIVND (reference sequence). V was trimmed by 0 bases and J by 7 bases, leaving 6 bases between them. CDR3 loop: CASSIDLGGELFF. The CDR3 DNA follows: TGTGCCAGTAGTATAGATCTTGGCGGGGAGCTGTTTTTT.

This clone was counted only a few times. The rearrangement joins TRBV2 to TRBJ2-1; 7 nucleotides agree with TRBD2. The J segment lost 6 bases and the V segment lost 7 bases, leaving 6 bases of the junction unmatched. The CDR3 is 13 amino acids. Germline V gives CDR1 SNHLY, CDR2 FYNNEI. The CDR3 reads CASKAGVGNEQFF. The CDR3 coding sequence is TGTGCCAGCAAGGCGGGAGTGGGCAATGAGCAGTTCTTC. The full variable domain, rest sourced from reference TRBV2 and TRBJ2-1, is EPEVTQTPSHQVTQMGQEVILRCVPISNHLYFYWYRQILGQKVEFLVSFYNNEISEKSEIFDDQFSVERPDGSNFTLKIRSTKLEDSAMYFCASKAGVGNEQFFGPGTRLTVL.